A single sample gave rise to the 21 T cell receptor beta chains below, sequenced in a study of shared clonotypes between healthy human individuals. Method: immunoSEQ multiplex PCR; TCRdb's copy keeps in-frame clones and lacks some. The top ten clones hold more than 1.5% of a sample with about 2.2 million clones, 80% to 95% of them seen once. Naivety among CD8 cells was defined by CD45RO negativity and positive CCR7 selection, thereby excluding terminally differentiated effector memory CD45RA+ cells. The sample was naive CD8+ T cells from PBMCs. The receptor source for this set is a man between 18 and 35 years old in good health. Some clones in this sample may be carry-over from other donors' samples.

With regard to this clone: Other DNA sequences within the sample encode an identical CDR3. The gene calls are TRBV9 and TRBJ2-5; 9 bases align to TRBD2. J gave up 5 bases and V 2 bases, and 4 bases lay outside the gene matches. Germline V lookup: CDR1 SGDLS, CDR2 YYNGEE. The CDR3 length is 14 residues. The CDR3 region is CASSVAGGKETQYF. CDR3 nucleotide sequence: TGTGCCAGCAGCGTCGCGGGAGGGAAGGAGACCCAGTACTTC.

The rearrangement uses TRBV10-1 and TRBJ2-2; 7 bases map to TRBD2. Trimming at V came to 6 bases and at J to 7 bases, leaving 5 bases not matched to a gene. Germline-derived CDR1 and CDR2 are WNHNN and SYGVQD (reference sequence). CDR3 size: 13 residues. As DNA, the CDR3 is TGCGCCAGCAGCGGGAGGATGCACGGGGAGCTGTTTTTT. This gives the protein CASSGRMHGELFF.

As DNA, the CDR3 is TGTGCCAGTAGTTCAAATCCGACCAGAGGCTCCTACGAGCAGTACTTC. Residues: CASSSNPTRGSYEQYF. The chain combines TRBV19 with TRBJ2-7, with D uncertain. The CDR3 is made up of 16 amino acids. V lost 5 bases, J lost 0 bases, and 17 bases lay in between. Germline V gene lookup returns CDR1 LNHDA and CDR2 SQIVND (reference sequence).

V and J are TRBV25-1 and TRBJ2-1; 8 nucleotides line up with TRBD2. With V trimmed by 2 bases and J by 12 bases, 6 bases remained unmatched. The CDR3 totals 13 residues. Germline V gene sequence: CDR1 MGHDK, CDR2 SYGVNS. CDR3: CASSEVRGGWQFF. The CDR3 nucleotides read TGTGCCAGCAGTGAAGTGCGCGGGGGGTGGCAGTTCTTC.

The chain couples TRBV11-2 to TRBJ2-3; no reliable D call. V lost 8 bases and J lost 4, with 19 bases in between. Germline CDR1 SGHAT, CDR2 FQNNGV. CDR3 length equals 15 residues. CDR3 DNA sequence: TGTGCCAGCGCAAAGCATCCGGATCGCTCAGATACGCAGTATTTT. This translates into CASAKHPDRSDTQYF.

In regard to this clone: Other DNA sequences of this sample code for an identical CDR3. CDR3: CASSVAGTAQETQYF. CDR3 bases: TGTGCCAGCAGCGTAGCTGGGACAGCCCAAGAGACCCAGTACTTC. V usage is TRBV9 and J usage is TRBJ2-5; 7 bases are a match to TRBD1. Germline trimming cut 0 bases from V and 1 base from J; bases unmatched to any gene: 3. From germline, CDR1 is SGDLS and CDR2 YYNGEE. The CDR3 contains 15 residues.

The chain links TRBV7-8 to TRBJ1-5; 10 nucleotides agree with TRBD1. J was trimmed by 5 bases and V by 2 bases; bases with no gene match: 6. CDR1 is SGHVS and CDR2 is FQNEAQ in the germline V gene. CDR3 length: 16 residues. The CDR3 DNA follows: TGTGCCAGCAGCTTATGGGACAGGGGAGGGGATCAGCCCCAGCATTTT. The encoded protein is CASSLWDRGGDQPQHF.

The chain recombines TRBV5-1 with TRBJ1-2; D unresolved. Trimming pared 0 bases from V and 1 base from J, leaving 13 bases between. CDR3 length: 16 residues. Germline values: CDR1 SGHRS, CDR2 YFSETQ. The CDR3 reads CASSLGGRTFNYGYTF. As DNA, the CDR3 is TGCGCCAGCAGCTTGGGCGGCAGGACTTTTAACTATGGCTACACCTTC.

The chain employs TRBV19 and TRBJ1-5; unclear D gene. Germline CDR1 reads LNHDA; CDR2 reads SQIVND (reference sequence). Trimming shortened V by 2 bases and J by 0 bases, and 11 bases separated the two germline ends. CDR3 size: 16 residues. CDR3 region: CASSIYVSGSNQPQHF. The CDR3 DNA is TGTGCCAGTAGTATATATGTGTCGGGTAGCAATCAGCCCCAGCATTTT.

V and J are TRBV6-5 and TRBJ2-7; possible D gene TRBD1, 5 bases. Germline V gene sequence: CDR1 MNHEY, CDR2 SVGAGI. The CDR3 contains 13 residues. V lost 6 bases, J lost 2 bases, and 11 bases lay in between. The CDR3 loop is CASSLHRTYEQYF. The CDR3 DNA follows: TGTGCCAGCAGCCTTCACAGGACCTACGAGCAGTACTTC.

This sequence joins TRBV9 and TRBJ2-5, with 11 bases identical to TRBD2. The CDR3 spans 16 residues. CDR1 and CDR2 from the germline V gene are SGDLS and YYNGEE. The ends lost 3 bases at V and 2 bases at J; junction bases unmatched: 6. CDR3 sequence reads: CASSALGTSGQETQYF. Written as DNA, the CDR3 is TGTGCCAGCAGCGCCCTCGGGACTAGCGGACAAGAGACCCAGTACTTC.

This rearrangement joins TRBV6-5 to TRBJ1-5, with D maybe TRBD1 (6 bases). V was shortened by 0 bases and J by 7 bases, with 13 bases between the two germline ends. Germline CDR1 is MNHEY and CDR2 is SVGAGI. CDR3 length: 15 amino acids. The CDR3 coding sequence is TGTGCCAGCAGTTACTCGAGGTCCGGGGGCCAGCCCCAGCATTTT. It encodes CASSYSRSGGQPQHF.

This rearrangement joins TRBV27 to TRBJ2-7; D may be TRBD1 (6 bases). The CDR3 sequence is 14 residues long. V lost 6 bases and J lost 2, with 14 bases in between. Germline V gene lookup returns CDR1 MNHEY and CDR2 SMNVEV (reference sequence). CDR3 amino acids: CASSVQPGAYEQYF. CDR3 nucleotide sequence: TGTGCCAGCAGCGTACAGCCAGGGGCCTACGAGCAGTACTTC.

The CDR3 DNA sequence: TGTGCCAGCAGCTACGTTGGGGCAATAGCTTTGGACGAGCAGTACTTC. It yields the protein CASSYVGAIALDEQYF. The chain links TRBV7-9 to TRBJ2-7; D is possibly TRBD1 (5 bases). The germline V gene has CDR1 SEHNR and CDR2 FQNEAQ (reference sequence). V lost 4 bases, J lost 5 bases, and 21 bases lay in between. The CDR3 length is 16 residues.

The chain uses TRBV19 and TRBJ2-2; maybe TRBD2 (5 bases). Per the germline V gene, CDR1 is LNHDA and CDR2 is SQIVND (reference sequence). This CDR3 has 11 residues. V dropped 11 bases and J dropped 4 bases, with 8 bases sitting between them. CDR3: CAVAGTGELFF. In DNA form, the CDR3 reads TGTGCCGTTGCGGGCACCGGGGAGCTGTTTTTT. The whole variable domain, remainder taken from reference TRBV19 and TRBJ2-2, is DGGITQSPKYLFRKEGQNVTLSCEQNLNHDAMYWYRQDPGQGLRLIYYSQIVNDFQKGDIAEGYSVSREKKESFPLTVTSAQKNPTAFYLCAVAGTGELFFGEGSRLTVL.

In its sample, this clone was seen once. The chain uses TRBV4-3 and TRBJ1-4; 8 bases fit TRBD1. With V trimmed by 4 bases and J by 7 bases, 5 bases remained unmatched. Germline CDR1 LGHNA, CDR2 YSLEER. The CDR3 consists of 14 residues. The CDR3: CASSLGQGGEKLFF. CDR3 in DNA: TGCGCCAGCAGCCTCGGACAGGGAGGTGAAAAACTGTTTTTT.

Regarding this clone: Other nucleotide sequences from this sample produce the same CDR3. J is TRBJ2-7 and V is TRBV10-2; no reliable D call. This CDR3 comprises 12 residues. Trimming cost V 2 bases and J 4 bases, with 6 bases left between them. Germline V gives CDR1 WSHSY, CDR2 SAAADI. The CDR3 protein is CASSENPYEQYF. The CDR3 DNA sequence: TGCGCCAGCAGTGAGAACCCTTACGAGCAGTACTTC.

The chain carries TRBV6-5 and TRBJ2-7, with 7 nucleotides matching TRBD1. Germline-derived CDR1 and CDR2 are MNHEY and SVGAGI. V shed 5 bases and J 3 bases; nucleotides not matched to a gene: 10. This CDR3 has 15 residues. In DNA, the CDR3 is TGTGCCAGCAGTCCAAGACAGGGTGGGAACTACGAGCAGTACTTC. This codes for CASSPRQGGNYEQYF.

The CDR3 here is CASGALRATQYF. The CDR3 DNA reads as TGTGCCAGCGGAGCTTTGCGCGCTACGCAGTATTTT. The gene calls are TRBV9 and TRBJ2-3; unclear D gene. The germline V and J ends were trimmed by 7 bases and 8 bases, with 14 bases remaining between them. Germline V CDR1 and CDR2: SGDLS, YYNGEE. CDR3 length: 12 amino acids.

This chain links TRBV14 with TRBJ1-2; 7 positions agree with TRBD1. CDR3 length equals 12 residues. The V gene's germline CDR1 is SGHDN and CDR2 FVKESK. J gave up 14 bases and V 1 base, and 7 bases lay outside the gene matches. The CDR3 here is CASSQVLTGETF. The CDR3 nucleotides read TGTGCCAGCAGCCAAGTGTTAACAGGGGAGACCTTC.

The V call is TRBV30, the J call TRBJ2-5; maybe TRBD1 (5 bases). The J call may be in error: the DNA end matches TRBJ2-7 better. Germline assignment: CDR1 GTSNPN and CDR2 SVGIG (reference sequence). The CDR3 is made up of 13 amino acids. Written as DNA, the CDR3 is TGTGCCTGGAGTGTAGGGGCAGCCTACGAGCAGTACTTC. Protein sequence: CAWSVGAAYEQYF.